A selection of T cell receptor beta chains follows, all from one sample in a study of T cell responses to AZD1222 COVID-19 vaccine. Profiling relied on immunoSEQ multiplex PCR, and the TCRdb table lists in-frame clones only, not all of them. The table shows roughly 97,000 clones, with over 75% occurring only once. The material sequenced was peripheral blood, taken on day 0 of AZD1222 vaccination. The origin of the receptors is an adult in good health. Each CDR3 is given with its conserved first and last residue. The D gene is left open where the match is weak. For some rows the clone size is stated as once, few or many, or as a class when expanded; others skip it.

j_gene | abundance | v_gene | d_gene | CDR3aa | CDR3nt
TRBJ1-1 | NA | TRBV5-1 | NA | CASRSPGGMRTEAFF | TGCGCCAGCAGGTCCCCTGGTGGTATGCGGACTGAAGCTTTCTTT
TRBJ1-5 | NA | TRBV6-5 | TRBD1 | CATTLGGGVQPQHF | TGTGCCACCACTCTGGGAGGGGGCGTGCAGCCCCAGCATTTT
TRBJ2-7 | NA | TRBV3-1/TRBV3-2 | NA | CASSPASEGAFEQYF | TGTGCCAGCAGCCCCGCTAGCGAAGGGGCCTTCGAGCAGTACTTC
TRBJ2-1 | NA | TRBV11-2 | NA | CASSSQRNSYNEQFF | TGTGCCAGCAGCTCCCAGCGGAACTCCTACAATGAGCAGTTCTTC
TRBJ1-2 | NA | TRBV6-5 | TRBD1 | CASSSRDRAYGYTF | TGTGCCAGCAGCTCCCGGGACAGGGCTTATGGCTACACCTTC
TRBJ1-5 | once | TRBV30 | NA | CAWSSSPGSNQPQHF | TGTGCCTGGAGTTCCTCTCCGGGCTCCAATCAGCCCCAGCATTTT
TRBJ2-1 | NA | TRBV5-5 | TRBD2 | CASSLLAGKSNEQFF | TGTGCCAGCAGCTTGCTAGCGGGGAAGAGCAATGAGCAGTTCTTC
TRBJ2-3 | NA | TRBV2 | NA | CASNSGAGDTQYF | TGTGCCAGCAATTCAGGAGCGGGAGATACGCAGTATTTT
TRBJ1-3 | NA | TRBV4-3 | NA | CASSQDLIRTASSGNTIYF | TGCGCCAGCAGCCAAGATTTAATTAGGACGGCCAGCTCTGGAAACACCATATATTTT
TRBJ1-2 | NA | TRBV11-2 | NA | CASSLGRVQGYTF | TGTGCCAGCAGCTTAGGTCGGGTCCAGGGCTACACCTTC
TRBJ1-5 | NA | TRBV28 | NA | CASTLINQPQHF | TGTGCCAGCACTTTGATCAATCAGCCCCAGCATTTT
TRBJ1-6 | NA | TRBV11-2 | TRBD1 | CASSLTMTGIYNSPLHF | TGTGCCAGCAGCTTAACTATGACAGGGATATATAATTCACCCCTCCACTTT
TRBJ1-2 | few | TRBV12-3/TRBV12-4 | NA | CASSLAALGYTF | TGTGCCAGCAGTCTCGCCGCGCTTGGCTACACCTTC
TRBJ1-1 | NA | TRBV4-2 | NA | CASSQDRTEAFF | TGTGCCAGCAGCCAAGATCGCACTGAAGCTTTCTTT
TRBJ1-4 | NA | TRBV10-1 | NA | CASSDEDRDTYNEKLFF | TGCGCCAGCAGTGATGAGGACCGAGACACCTATAATGAAAAACTGTTTTTT
TRBJ1-2 | NA | TRBV11-3 | NA | CASSLGDMGGGYTF | TGTGCCAGCAGCTTAGGAGACATGGGAGGAGGCTACACCTTC
TRBJ1-2 | NA | TRBV28 | TRBD1 | CASTSFGTGLFYGYTF | TGTGCCAGCACGTCTTTCGGGACAGGGCTATTCTATGGCTACACCTTC
TRBJ1-6 | NA | TRBV27 | NA | CASSSIARVNNSPLHF | TGTGCCAGCAGTTCCATCGCCAGGGTGAACAATTCACCCCTCCACTTT
TRBJ2-3 | NA | TRBV19 | TRBD1 | CASASDRGGDTQYF | TGTGCCAGCGCCTCGGACAGGGGGGGAGATACGCAGTATTTT
TRBJ2-2 | once | TRBV6-2/TRBV6-3 | TRBD2 | CASSSGLARELFF | TGTGCCAGCAGCTCCGGACTAGCCAGGGAGCTGTTTTTT
TRBJ2-3 | NA | TRBV19 | NA | CARGTQYF | TGTGCTCGAGGTACGCAGTATTTT
TRBJ2-7 | NA | TRBV6-5 | NA | CASCLWSSYEQYF | TGTGCCAGCTGTCTATGGAGCTCCTACGAGCAGTACTTC
TRBJ1-1 | few | TRBV6-2/TRBV6-3 | NA | CASSDRMNTEAFF | TGTGCCAGCAGTGACAGGATGAACACTGAAGCTTTCTTT
TRBJ1-4 | NA | TRBV2 | NA | CASSLQGPSNEKLFF | TGTGCCAGCAGTCTCCAGGGACCCTCTAATGAAAAACTGTTTTTT
TRBJ2-7 | few | TRBV28 | TRBD1 | CASSPGQGYEQYF | TGTGCCAGCAGTCCCGGACAGGGGTACGAGCAGTACTTC
TRBJ1-4 | NA | TRBV19 | TRBD1 | CASTTGGQNEKLFF | TGTGCCAGCACCACAGGGGGCCAGAATGAAAAACTGTTTTTT
TRBJ2-5 | NA | TRBV7-9 | NA | CASSLLVLEETQYF | TGTGCCAGCAGCTTGTTGGTACTAGAAGAGACCCAGTACTTC
TRBJ1-5 | NA | TRBV27 | NA | CASSPLSGFLSIRSQPQHF | TGTGCCAGCAGTCCACTATCGGGCTTTTTGTCTATTAGGAGTCAGCCCCAGCATTTT
TRBJ1-3 | NA | TRBV19 | NA | CASSIGRRDSGNTIYF | TGTGCCAGTAGTATCGGTAGGAGGGATTCTGGAAACACCATATATTTT
TRBJ1-2 | NA | TRBV11-2 | NA | CASSFHRTPVGPYGYTF | TGTGCCAGCAGCTTCCACCGGACGCCAGTGGGGCCCTATGGCTACACCTTC
TRBJ2-5 | NA | TRBV5-7 | TRBD2 | CASSLVGLAGLQETQYF | TGTGCCAGCAGCTTGGTGGGACTAGCGGGCCTCCAAGAGACCCAGTACTTC
TRBJ1-5 | NA | TRBV6-2/TRBV6-3 | TRBD1 | CASSFGQGASSQHF | TGTGCCAGCAGTTTCGGGCAGGGGGCTTCGTCCCAGCATTTT
TRBJ2-4 | once | TRBV2 | NA | CASSGETKNIQYF | TGTGCCAGCAGTGGGGAGACTAAGAACATTCAGTACTTC
TRBJ1-2 | NA | TRBV4-1 | NA | CASSQSQAGDYGYTF | TGCGCCAGCAGCCAATCTCAGGCAGGCGACTATGGCTACACCTTC
TRBJ1-5 | NA | TRBV28 | NA | CASSFPTWVGGSNQPQHF | TGTGCCAGCAGTTTCCCCACCTGGGTAGGAGGGAGCAATCAGCCCCAGCATTTT
TRBJ2-7 | NA | TRBV19 | NA | CASSIRQETYEQYF | TGTGCCAGTAGTATACGTCAGGAAACGTACGAGCAGTACTTC
TRBJ1-1 | NA | TRBV7-2 | TRBD1 | CASSLRRQGGYTDTEAFF | TGTGCCAGCAGCTTGAGAAGACAGGGGGGTTATACCGACACTGAAGCTTTCTTT
TRBJ2-5 | NA | TRBV7-2 | TRBD1 | CASRTIDRAQETQYF | TGTGCCAGCAGGACAATTGACAGGGCTCAAGAGACCCAGTACTTC